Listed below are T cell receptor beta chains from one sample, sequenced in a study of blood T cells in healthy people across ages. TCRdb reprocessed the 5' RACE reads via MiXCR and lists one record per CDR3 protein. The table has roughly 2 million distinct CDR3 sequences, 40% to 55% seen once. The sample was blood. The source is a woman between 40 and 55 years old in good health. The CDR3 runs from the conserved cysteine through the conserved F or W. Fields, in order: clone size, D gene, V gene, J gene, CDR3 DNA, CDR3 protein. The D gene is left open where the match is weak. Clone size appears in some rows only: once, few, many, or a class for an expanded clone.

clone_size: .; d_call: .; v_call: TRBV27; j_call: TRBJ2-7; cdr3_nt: TGTGCCAGCACTTTTACTCTCGGCTACGAGCAGTACTTC; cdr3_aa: CASTFTLGYEQYF
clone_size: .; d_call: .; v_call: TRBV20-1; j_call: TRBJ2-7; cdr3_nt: TGCAGTGCTAGAGTGGGGGCGCTTGTATCCGAGCAGTACTTC; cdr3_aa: CSARVGALVSEQYF
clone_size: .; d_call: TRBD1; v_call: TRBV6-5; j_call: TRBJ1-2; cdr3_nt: TGTGCCAGCAGTTACCACAGGGGACAGCTCTATGGCTACACCTTC; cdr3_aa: CASSYHRGQLYGYTF
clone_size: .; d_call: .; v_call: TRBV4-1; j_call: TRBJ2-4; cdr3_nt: TGCGCCAGCAGCCGATCCGGGACCGAAAAAAACATTCAGTACTTC; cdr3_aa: CASSRSGTEKNIQYF
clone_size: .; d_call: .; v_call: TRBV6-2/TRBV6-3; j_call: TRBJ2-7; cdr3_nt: TGTGCCAGCAGTTACTCTTACGGAGGCGAGCAGTACTTC; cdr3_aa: CASSYSYGGEQYF
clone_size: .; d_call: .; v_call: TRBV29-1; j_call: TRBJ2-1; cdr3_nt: TGCAGCGTTGAAAAAAGGGGAGTTTACAATGAGCAGTTCTTC; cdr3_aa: CSVEKRGVYNEQFF
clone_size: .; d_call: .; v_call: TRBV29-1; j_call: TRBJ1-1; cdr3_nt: TGCAGCGTCGACAAAGGGACTGAAGCTTTCTTT; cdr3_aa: CSVDKGTEAFF
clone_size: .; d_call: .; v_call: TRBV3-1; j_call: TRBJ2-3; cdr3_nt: TGTGCCAGCAGCCAAACCCCCAAGGGGACGCAGTATTTT; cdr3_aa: CASSQTPKGTQYF
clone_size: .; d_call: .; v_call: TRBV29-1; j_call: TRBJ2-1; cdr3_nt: TGCAGCGTGGAAGGACTCTCGGCAGGGGAGCAGTTCTTC; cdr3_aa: CSVEGLSAGEQFF
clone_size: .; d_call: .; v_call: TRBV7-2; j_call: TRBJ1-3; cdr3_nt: TGTGCCAGCAGCTTAGAGGTGACGGCCTCTGGAAACACCATATATTTT; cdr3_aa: CASSLEVTASGNTIYF
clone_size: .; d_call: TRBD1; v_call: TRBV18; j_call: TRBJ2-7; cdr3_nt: TGTGCCAGCTCACGGGGGACAGAGGGGGAGCAGTACTTC; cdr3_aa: CASSRGTEGEQYF
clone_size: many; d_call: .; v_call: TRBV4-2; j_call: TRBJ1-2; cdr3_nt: TGTGCCAGCAGCCAAGGTTCGGACTATGGCTACACCTTC; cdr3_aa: CASSQGSDYGYTF
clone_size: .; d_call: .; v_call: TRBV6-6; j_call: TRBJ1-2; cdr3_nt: TGTGCCAGCACCCAAGGTGCGGACTATGGCTACACCTTC; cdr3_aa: CASTQGADYGYTF
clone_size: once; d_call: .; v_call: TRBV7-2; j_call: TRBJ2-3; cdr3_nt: TGTGACAGCAGCCCCGGACCTAGCACAGATACGCAGTATTTT; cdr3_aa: CDSSPGPSTDTQYF
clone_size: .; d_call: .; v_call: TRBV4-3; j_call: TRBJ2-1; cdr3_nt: TGCGCCAGCAGCCATTTGGGGGGGCCGAACAATGAGCAGTTCTTC; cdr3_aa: CASSHLGGPNNEQFF
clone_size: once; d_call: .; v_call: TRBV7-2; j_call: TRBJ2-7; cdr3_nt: TGTGCCAGCAGCTTATTGTTTCTGGGCGACGAGCAGTACTTC; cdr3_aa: CASSLLFLGDEQYF
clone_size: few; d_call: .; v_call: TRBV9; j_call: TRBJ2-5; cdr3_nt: TGTGCCAGCACCCCCAGAAACCAAGAGACCCAGTACTTC; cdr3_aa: CASTPRNQETQYF
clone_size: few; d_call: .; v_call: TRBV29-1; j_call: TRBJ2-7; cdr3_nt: TGCAGCGTTGGTAATCAAAGGCAAAACGAGCAGTACTTC; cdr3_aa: CSVGNQRQNEQYF
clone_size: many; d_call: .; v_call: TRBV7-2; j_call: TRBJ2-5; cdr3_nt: TGTGCCAGCAGCGGACGGACAGGAGGGCAAGAGACCCAGTACTTC; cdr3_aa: CASSGRTGGQETQYF
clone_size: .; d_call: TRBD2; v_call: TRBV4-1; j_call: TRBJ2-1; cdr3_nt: TGCGCCAGCAGCCAACCGACTAGCGGGGGACATGAGCAGTTCTTC; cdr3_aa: CASSQPTSGGHEQFF
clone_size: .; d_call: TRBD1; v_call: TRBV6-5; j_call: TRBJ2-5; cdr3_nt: TGTGCCAGCAGGATGACAGGGGCAGAGACCCAGTACTTC; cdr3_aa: CASRMTGAETQYF
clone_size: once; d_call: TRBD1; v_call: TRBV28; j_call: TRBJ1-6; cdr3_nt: TGTGCCAGCAGTTTTAAGTTTATATGGACAGGGTATAATTCACCCCTCCACTTT; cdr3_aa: CASSFKFIWTGYNSPLHF